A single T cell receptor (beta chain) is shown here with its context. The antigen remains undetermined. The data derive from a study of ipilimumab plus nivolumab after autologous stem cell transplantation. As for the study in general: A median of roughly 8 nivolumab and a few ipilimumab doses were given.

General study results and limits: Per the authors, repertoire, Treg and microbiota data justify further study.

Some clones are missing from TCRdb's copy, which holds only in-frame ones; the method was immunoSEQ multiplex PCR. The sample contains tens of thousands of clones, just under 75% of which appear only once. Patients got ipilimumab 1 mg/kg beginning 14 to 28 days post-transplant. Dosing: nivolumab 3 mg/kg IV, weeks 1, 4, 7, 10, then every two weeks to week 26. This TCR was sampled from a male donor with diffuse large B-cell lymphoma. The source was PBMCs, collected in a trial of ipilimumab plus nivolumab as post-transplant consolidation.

The CDR3 reads CASSLARDTHYNEQFF. In DNA, the CDR3 is TGCGCCAGCAGCTTGGCCCGGGACACCCACTACAATGAGCAGTTCTTC. The chain is built from TRBV5-1 and TRBJ2-1, with a weak D call TRBD1 (6 bases). The CDR3 is made up of 16 amino acids. Trimming took 0 bases from V and 3 from J, leaving 13 bases between them. Germline lookup yields CDR1 SGHRS and CDR2 YFSETQ.